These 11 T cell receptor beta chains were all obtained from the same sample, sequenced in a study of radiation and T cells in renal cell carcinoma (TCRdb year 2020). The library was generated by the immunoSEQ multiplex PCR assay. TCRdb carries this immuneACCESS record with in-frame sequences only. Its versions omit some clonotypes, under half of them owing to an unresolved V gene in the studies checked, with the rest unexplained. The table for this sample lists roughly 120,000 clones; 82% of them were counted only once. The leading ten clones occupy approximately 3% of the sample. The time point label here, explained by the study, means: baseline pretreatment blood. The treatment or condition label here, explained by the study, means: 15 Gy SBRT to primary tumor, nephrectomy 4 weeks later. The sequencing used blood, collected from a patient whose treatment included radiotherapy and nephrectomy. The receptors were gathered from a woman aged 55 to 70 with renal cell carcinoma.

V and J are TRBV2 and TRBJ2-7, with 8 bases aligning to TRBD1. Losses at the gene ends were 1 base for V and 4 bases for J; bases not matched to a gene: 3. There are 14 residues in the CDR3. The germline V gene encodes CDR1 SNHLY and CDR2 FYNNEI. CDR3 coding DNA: TGTGCCAGCAGTGAAGGGACAGGGCGATACGAGCAGTACTTC. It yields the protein CASSEGTGRYEQYF.

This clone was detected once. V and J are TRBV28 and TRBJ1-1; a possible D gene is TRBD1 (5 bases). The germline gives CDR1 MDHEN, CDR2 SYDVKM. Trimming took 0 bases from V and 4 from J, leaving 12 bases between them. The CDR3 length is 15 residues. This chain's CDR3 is CASSLWAGRTTEAFF. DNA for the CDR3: TGTGCCAGCAGTTTATGGGCAGGGCGTACCACTGAAGCTTTCTTT.

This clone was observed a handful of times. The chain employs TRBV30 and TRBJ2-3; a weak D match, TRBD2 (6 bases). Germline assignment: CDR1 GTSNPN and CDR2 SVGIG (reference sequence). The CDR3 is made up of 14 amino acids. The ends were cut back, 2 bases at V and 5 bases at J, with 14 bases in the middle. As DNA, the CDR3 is TGTGCCTGGAGTACGACGGGAGATGTAGATACGCAGTATTTT. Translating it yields CAWSTTGDVDTQYF.

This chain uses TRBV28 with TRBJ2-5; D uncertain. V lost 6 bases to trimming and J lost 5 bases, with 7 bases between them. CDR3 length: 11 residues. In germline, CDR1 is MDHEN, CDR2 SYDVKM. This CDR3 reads CASSMRETQYF. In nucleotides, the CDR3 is TGTGCCAGCAGCATGAGGGAGACCCAGTACTTC.

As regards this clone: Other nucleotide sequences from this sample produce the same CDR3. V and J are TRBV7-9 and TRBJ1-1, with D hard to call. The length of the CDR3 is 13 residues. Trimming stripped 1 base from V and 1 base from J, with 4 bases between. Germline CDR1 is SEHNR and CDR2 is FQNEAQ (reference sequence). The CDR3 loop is CASSLESNTEAFF. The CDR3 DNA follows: TGTGCCAGCAGCTTAGAGTCGAACACTGAAGCTTTCTTT.

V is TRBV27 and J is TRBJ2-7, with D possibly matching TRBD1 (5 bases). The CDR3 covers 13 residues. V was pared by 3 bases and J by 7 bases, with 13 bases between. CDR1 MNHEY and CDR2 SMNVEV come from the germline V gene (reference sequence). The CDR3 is CASSFNFRTEQYF. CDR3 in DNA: TGTGCCAGCAGTTTTAATTTCCGGACAGAGCAGTACTTC.

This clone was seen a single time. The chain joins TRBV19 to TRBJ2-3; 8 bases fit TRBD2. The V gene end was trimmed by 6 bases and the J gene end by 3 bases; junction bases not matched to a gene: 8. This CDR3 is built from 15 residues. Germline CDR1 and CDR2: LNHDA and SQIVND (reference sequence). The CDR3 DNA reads TGTGCCAGTAGGGGGACACGACTAGCGACAGATACGCAGTATTTT. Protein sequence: CASRGTRLATDTQYF.

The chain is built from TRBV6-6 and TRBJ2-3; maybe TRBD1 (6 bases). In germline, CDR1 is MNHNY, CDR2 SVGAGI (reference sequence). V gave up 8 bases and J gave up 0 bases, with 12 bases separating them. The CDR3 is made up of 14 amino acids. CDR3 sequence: CASRRTASTDTQYF. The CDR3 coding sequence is TGTGCCAGCCGCAGGACAGCTAGCACAGATACGCAGTATTTT.

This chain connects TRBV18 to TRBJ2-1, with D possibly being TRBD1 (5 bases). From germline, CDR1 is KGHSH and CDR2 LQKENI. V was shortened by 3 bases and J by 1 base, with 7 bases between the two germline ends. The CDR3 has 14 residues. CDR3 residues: CASSPRQSYNEQFF. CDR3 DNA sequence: TGTGCCAGCTCACCTCGACAGTCCTACAATGAGCAGTTCTTC.

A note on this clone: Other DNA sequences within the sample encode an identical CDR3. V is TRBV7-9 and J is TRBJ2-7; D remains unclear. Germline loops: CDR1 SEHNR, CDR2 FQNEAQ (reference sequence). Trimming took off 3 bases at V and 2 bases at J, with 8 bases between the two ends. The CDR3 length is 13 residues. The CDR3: CASSLDGTYEQYF. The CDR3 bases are TGTGCCAGCAGCTTGGACGGTACCTACGAGCAGTACTTC.

DNA for the CDR3: TGTGCCAGTAGTATAGTGGCAGGCACCGGGGAGCTGTTTTTT. This codes for CASSIVAGTGELFF. The V call is TRBV19, the J call TRBJ2-2; D is ambiguous. This CDR3 region has 14 residues. Trimming took off 1 base at V and 4 bases at J, with 7 bases between the two ends. Looked up from germline, CDR1 is LNHDA and CDR2 is SQIVND (reference sequence).